The 19 T cell receptor beta chains listed next were all sequenced from one sample in a study of T cells in Graves' hyperthyroidism and ophthalmopathy. Regions amplified from RNA transcripts were the TCR beta CDR3 regions. Initially, a first-round RT-PCR of the TCR CDR3 employed the HTBI primer set. One entry per CDR3 protein, called by TCRdb with MiXCR from the multiplex PCR reads. The table has some 350,000 distinct CDR3 sequences, about a fifth seen once; the top ten hold about 3.5%. Sample: blood. These receptors were obtained from a woman younger than 35 with Graves' hyperthyroidism.

This clonotype was observed many times. The chain employs TRBV6-1 and TRBJ1-2, with no clear D. The CDR3 is 14 amino acids. V lost 2 bases, J lost 4 bases, and 11 bases lay in between. The germline CDR1 and CDR2 sequences are MNHNS and SASEGT. The CDR3 is CASSELGLIYGYTF. CDR3 sequence (DNA): TGTGCCAGCAGTGAATTAGGACTGATCTATGGCTACACCTTC.

This clonotype was seen at least ten times. The chain employs TRBV28 and TRBJ1-5; 12 bases match TRBD1. The CDR3 extends over 18 amino acids. CDR1 and CDR2 from the germline V gene are MDHEN and SYDVKM. The J segment lost 2 bases and the V segment lost 6 bases, leaving 11 bases of the junction unmatched. The CDR3, as DNA: TGTGCCAGCAGCCATCTCCGGGACAGGGGGCAACGCAATCAGCCCCAGCATTTT. Translating it yields CASSHLRDRGQRNQPQHF.

This clonotype was seen many times. V and J are TRBV5-1 and TRBJ1-2, with D unclear. CDR3 size: 15 residues. V lost 4 bases to trimming and J lost 2 bases, with 15 bases between them. Looked up from germline, CDR1 is SGHRS and CDR2 is YFSETQ. The CDR3 loop reads CASSTAGAANYGYTF. Written as DNA, the CDR3 is TGCGCCAGCAGCACCGCCGGAGCAGCAAACTATGGCTACACCTTC.

This clonotype was observed many times. The chain employs TRBV30 and TRBJ1-1; 7 bases are a match to TRBD1. With V trimmed by 6 bases and J by 0 bases, 4 bases remained unmatched. There are 13 residues in the CDR3. CDR1 GTSNPN and CDR2 SVGIG come from the germline V gene (reference sequence). Written as DNA, the CDR3 is TGTGCCTGCTCTGGACAGGTGAACACTGAAGCTTTCTTT. Its protein is CACSGQVNTEAFF. The complete variable domain, with remaining parts taken from reference TRBV30 and TRBJ1-1, reads SQTIHQWPATLVQPVGSPLSLECTVEGTSNPNLYWYRQAAGRGLQLLFYSVGIGQISSEVPQNLSASRPQDRQFILSSKKLLLSDSGFYLCACSGQVNTEAFFGQGTRLTVV.

In this sample, this clonotype turned up many times. The chain carries TRBV12-3 or TRBV12-4 and TRBJ2-5; D uncertain. Trimming took 3 bases from V and 7 from J, leaving 18 bases between them. This CDR3 contains 15 residues. CDR3 sequence (DNA): TGTGCCAGCAGTTTGACCTTAGGCCCACAGTGGACCCAGTACTTC. This sequence encodes CASSLTLGPQWTQYF.

This clonotype was picked up many times. The rearrangement joins TRBV20-1 to TRBJ2-4, with TRBD2 identical over 13 bases. Germline V gives CDR1 DFQATT, CDR2 SNEGSKA (reference sequence). The CDR3 has 17 amino acids. J was trimmed by 1 base and V by 5 bases; bases with no gene match: 8. The CDR3 sequence: CSAHPGLAGKAKNIQYF. The CDR3 nucleotides are TGCAGTGCTCATCCGGGACTAGCGGGGAAGGCCAAAAACATTCAGTACTTC.

The rearrangement joins TRBV18 to TRBJ1-1; 7 bases agree with TRBD1. CDR1 is KGHSH, CDR2 LQKENI, per germline. CDR3 length: 15 residues. The V and J ends lost 6 bases and 4 bases, in that order; junction bases with no gene match: 11. The DNA of the CDR3 is TGTGCCAGCTCCCGAAGGACAGGCTGGAGCACTGAAGCTTTCTTT. This gives the protein CASSRRTGWSTEAFF.

Many counts were recorded for this clonotype. The chain links TRBV19 to TRBJ1-2; TRBD1 aligns across 9 bases. Germline-derived CDR1 and CDR2 are LNHDA and SQIVND (reference sequence). V lost 8 bases, J lost 2 bases, and 9 bases stayed unmatched. The CDR3 has 15 residues. In DNA form, the CDR3 reads TGTGCCAGTCACTTGCGGACAGGGGCAAACTATGGCTACACCTTC. Translation gives CASHLRTGANYGYTF. The full variable domain, its missing parts supplied by reference TRBV19 and TRBJ1-2, is DGGITQSPKYLFRKEGQNVTLSCEQNLNHDAMYWYRQDPGQGLRLIYYSQIVNDFQKGDIAEGYSVSREKKESFPLTVTSAQKNPTAFYLCASHLRTGANYGYTFGSGTRLTVV.

This clonotype was observed many times. The rearrangement links TRBV7-3 to TRBJ1-1; 8 bases fit TRBD1. J was trimmed by 8 bases and V by 4 bases; bases with no gene match: 9. Germline-derived CDR1 and CDR2 are SGHTA and FQGTGA. This CDR3 is built from 14 residues. The CDR3 loop reads CASSSAGTGLEAFF. The CDR3 DNA sequence: TGTGCCAGCAGCTCGGCCGGGACAGGTCTCGAAGCTTTCTTT. Variable domain in full (rest from reference TRBV7-3 and TRBJ1-1): GAGVSQTPSNKVTEKGKYVELRCDPISGHTALYWYRQSLGQGPEFLIYFQGTGAADDSGLPNDRFFAVRPEGSVSTLKIQRTERGDSAVYLCASSSAGTGLEAFFGQGTRLTVV.

There are many counts of this clonotype. The V gene is TRBV10-3, the J gene TRBJ2-3, with 7 nucleotides matching TRBD2. With V trimmed by 3 bases and J by 6 bases, 6 bases remained unmatched. The CDR3 extends over 14 amino acids. Germline loops: CDR1 ENHRY, CDR2 SYGVKD. CDR3 sequence reads: CAISDRLASDTQYF. The CDR3 DNA reads TGTGCCATCAGTGACCGACTAGCTAGCGATACGCAGTATTTT.

This clonotype occurred many times. The chain has TRBV6-2 or TRBV6-3 and TRBJ2-7, with TRBD1 matching 10 bases. This CDR3 spans 18 amino acids. CDR1 is MNHEY and CDR2 is SVGEGT in the germline V gene. V was pared by 7 bases and J by 2 bases, with 17 bases of the junction left unmatched. The CDR3 loop reads CASTNIPGQGRITYEQYF. The CDR3, as DNA: TGTGCCAGCACCAATATTCCGGGACAGGGGCGAATAACCTACGAGCAGTACTTC.

The sample holds many counts of this clonotype. This chain uses TRBV20-1 with TRBJ1-2; 10 bases line up with TRBD1. V lost 0 bases, J lost 0 bases, and 7 bases stayed unmatched. There are 17 residues in the CDR3. Germline CDR1 DFQATT, CDR2 SNEGSKA (reference sequence). CDR3 amino acids: CSARDPGQGITNYGYTF. CDR3 nucleotide sequence: TGCAGTGCTAGAGACCCGGGACAGGGGATCACTAACTATGGCTACACCTTC.

This clonotype was found many times. The chain links TRBV30 to TRBJ1-2, with 8 bases aligning to TRBD1. The CDR3 length is 13 residues. With V trimmed by 4 bases and J by 4 bases, 5 bases remained unmatched. CDR1 and CDR2 (germline): GTSNPN, SVGIG (reference sequence). As DNA, the CDR3 is TGTGCCTGGAACGGACAGGGAGGCTATGGCTACACCTTC. Protein sequence: CAWNGQGGYGYTF. Full variable domain (rest looked up from reference TRBV30 and TRBJ1-2): SQTIHQWPATLVQPVGSPLSLECTVEGTSNPNLYWYRQAAGRGLQLLFYSVGIGQISSEVPQNLSASRPQDRQFILSSKKLLLSDSGFYLCAWNGQGGYGYTFGSGTRLTVV.

The table lists this clonotype with a few counts. CDR3: CASSVEFGTAGELFF. The CDR3, as DNA: TGTGCCAGCAGCGTAGAGTTCGGGACAGCCGGGGAGCTGTTTTTT. This rearrangement joins TRBV9 to TRBJ2-2; 7 positions match TRBD1. The ends lost 0 bases at V and 6 bases at J; junction bases unmatched: 5. This CDR3 spans 15 amino acids. Germline V lookup: CDR1 SGDLS, CDR2 YYNGEE.

This clonotype was observed many times. The rearrangement links TRBV30 to TRBJ1-5; weak D call: TRBD1 (6 bases). With 5 bases removed from V and 2 bases from J, the gap between germline ends came to 16 bases. The CDR3 length is 15 residues. Germline V lookup: CDR1 GTSNPN, CDR2 SVGIG (reference sequence). The CDR3 is CAWSRGGLGNQPQHF. CDR3 bases: TGTGCCTGGTCCCGAGGGGGTTTGGGCAATCAGCCCCAGCATTTT.

This clonotype was observed a single time. The V gene is TRBV6-5, the J gene TRBJ1-5; D may be TRBD1 (5 bases). Germline V gives CDR1 MNHEY, CDR2 SVGAGI. The V and J ends lost 0 bases and 3 bases respectively, with 9 bases between them. This CDR3 is built from 15 residues. CDR3 residues: CASSYSVGDNQPQHF. The CDR3 nucleotides are TGTGCCAGCAGTTACTCCGTAGGGGACAATCAGCCCCAGCATTTT.

V gene TRBV3-1 combines with J gene TRBJ1-6, with unresolved D. V shed 0 bases and J shed 10 bases, with 7 bases lying between them. The CDR3 runs 13 residues. Germline V gives CDR1 LGHDT, CDR2 YNNKEL (reference sequence). CDR3 bases: TGTGCCAGCAGCCAAGAAGGCGGGTCACCCCTCCACTTT. It codes for CASSQEGGSPLHF.

This clonotype was seen at least ten times. The chain links TRBV15 to TRBJ1-1; D unresolved. CDR1 and CDR2 (germline): LNHNV, YYDKDF (reference sequence). The CDR3 length is 14 residues. With 1 base removed from V and 1 base from J, the gap between germline ends came to 7 bases. The CDR3 spells CATSRGTPNTEAFF. CDR3 coding DNA: TGTGCCACCAGCAGAGGAACTCCGAACACTGAAGCTTTCTTT. The whole variable domain, filled in from reference TRBV15 and TRBJ1-1, reads DAMVIQNPRYQVTQFGKPVTLSCSQTLNHNVMYWYQQKSSQAPKLLFHYYDKDFNNEADTPDNFQSRRPNTSFCFLDIRSPGLGDTAMYLCATSRGTPNTEAFFGQGTRLTVV.

This clonotype was recorded many times. This chain links TRBV20-1 with TRBJ1-3; 9 nucleotides line up with TRBD1. CDR1 is DFQATT and CDR2 is SNEGSKA in the germline V gene (reference sequence). Trimming took 3 bases from V and 5 from J; bases not matched to a gene: 5. The CDR3 runs 14 residues. CDR3 DNA: TGCAGTGCTAGTAGGACAGGGGTACGAAACACCATATATTTT. Protein: CSASRTGVRNTIYF.